A single sample gave rise to the 27 T cell receptor beta chains below, sequenced in a study of shared clonotypes between healthy human individuals (dated by TCRdb to 2020 to 2021). The method was the immunoSEQ multiplex PCR assay. TCRdb retrieved this table from immuneACCESS and kept in-frame rearrangements only. Not all clones are present; in checked studies, unresolved V genes account for under half, and no reason is known for the remainder. This sample is represented by millions of clones; over 85% of them were singletons. The ten largest clonotypes hold 0.13% to 0.15% of the sample. The specimen sequenced was naive CD4+ T cells sorted from blood. The cell subset or site label, as the study defines it: CD45RA+ positively selected. Every receptor here comes from a young man in good health.

V usage is TRBV2 and J usage is TRBJ2-1; 7 bases map to TRBD1. The V gene's germline CDR1 is SNHLY and CDR2 FYNNEI. This CDR3 is 13 amino acids long. Trimming at V came to 8 bases and at J to 2 bases, leaving 3 bases not matched to a gene. The CDR3, as DNA: TGTGCCAGCCGACAGGGACCCTACAATGAGCAGTTCTTC. Its translation is CASRQGPYNEQFF. The full variable domain, its missing parts supplied by reference TRBV2 and TRBJ2-1, is EPEVTQTPSHQVTQMGQEVILRCVPISNHLYFYWYRQILGQKVEFLVSFYNNEISEKSEIFDDQFSVERPDGSNFTLKIRSTKLEDSAMYFCASRQGPYNEQFFGPGTRLTVL.

The genes are TRBV7-8 and TRBJ2-5, with D tentatively TRBD2 (5 bases). CDR1 SGHVS and CDR2 FQNEAQ come from the germline V gene. V lost 3 bases, J lost 11 bases, and 16 bases lay in between. This CDR3 contains 13 residues. This CDR3 reads CASSFREIGVQYF. The CDR3 DNA reads TGTGCCAGCAGCTTCCGGGAAATTGGGGTTCAGTACTTC.

This clone was seen once. The chain couples TRBV15 to TRBJ1-3; D is undetermined. The CDR3 runs to 14 residues. Trimming took 0 bases from V and 4 from J, leaving 7 bases between them. From germline, CDR1 is LNHNV and CDR2 YYDKDF (reference sequence). In DNA, the CDR3 is TGTGCCACCAGCAGAGATTTAACCGGAAACACCATATATTTT. Its protein product is CATSRDLTGNTIYF.

The chain uses TRBV5-4 and TRBJ2-1; D ambiguous. The V end lost 3 bases, the J end lost 0 bases, and 13 bases lay between the germline ends. Germline V gene sequence: CDR1 SGHNT, CDR2 YYREEE (reference sequence). The length of the CDR3 is 16 residues. For the CDR3, the DNA is TGTGCCAGCAGCTCCCGCGGCAAGAGCTCCTACAATGAGCAGTTCTTC. Residues: CASSSRGKSSYNEQFF.

The rearrangement joins TRBV7-9 to TRBJ2-5, with 11 bases matching TRBD2. The germline V gene has CDR1 SEHNR and CDR2 FQNEAQ (reference sequence). This CDR3 comprises 18 residues. V lost 2 bases, J lost 4 bases, and 12 bases stayed unmatched. CDR3 sequence (DNA): TGTGCCAGCAGCTTACCTGGGACTAGCGGACTCTCGGTAGAGACCCAGTACTTC. Translated: CASSLPGTSGLSVETQYF.

V is TRBV7-8 and J is TRBJ2-2; perhaps TRBD1 as D (5 bases). V was shortened by 5 bases and J by 3 bases, with 10 bases between the two germline ends. In germline, CDR1 is SGHVS, CDR2 FQNEAQ. The CDR3 extends over 14 amino acids. CDR3 in DNA: TGTGCCAGCAGCGTTCGACAGTACACCGGGGAGCTGTTTTTT. It codes for CASSVRQYTGELFF. The full variable domain, in which reference TRBV7-8 and TRBJ2-2 provide the parts outside the CDR3, is GAGVSQSPRYKVAKRGQDVALRCDPISGHVSLFWYQQALGQGPEFLTYFQNEAQLDKSGLPSDRFFAERPEGSVSTLKIQRTQQEDSAVYLCASSVRQYTGELFFGEGSRLTVL.

This clone appeared once. The chain combines TRBV28 with TRBJ1-2; 12 nucleotides match TRBD1. Trimming cost V 5 bases and J 5 bases; bases outside gene matches: 6. Looked up from germline, CDR1 is MDHEN and CDR2 is SYDVKM. The length of the CDR3 is 15 residues. CDR3 residues: CASSPGQGAWYGYTF. CDR3 in DNA: TGTGCCAGCAGTCCGGGACAGGGGGCTTGGTATGGCTACACCTTC.

This clone was recorded once. The chain is built from TRBV5-4 and TRBJ2-7, with 9 bases aligning to TRBD1. In germline, CDR1 is SGHNT, CDR2 YYREEE (reference sequence). Trimming at V came to 3 bases and at J to 5 bases, leaving 6 bases not matched to a gene. This CDR3 has 14 amino acids. CDR3 coding DNA: TGTGCCAGCAGCTCCCGGGACAGGGATAACGAGCAGTACTTC. It translates to CASSSRDRDNEQYF.

The rearrangement joins TRBV12-5 to TRBJ2-5; 9 bases agree with TRBD2. In germline, CDR1 is LGHNT, CDR2 FRNRAP. This CDR3 comprises 16 residues. The trim removed 3 bases at V and 0 bases at J, leaving 5 bases unmatched. The CDR3 protein is CASGFGTSSNQETQYF. For the CDR3, the DNA is TGTGCTAGTGGTTTTGGGACTAGCTCAAACCAAGAGACCCAGTACTTC. The complete variable domain, with remaining parts taken from reference TRBV12-5 and TRBJ2-5, reads DARVTQTPRHKVTEMGQEVTMRCQPILGHNTVFWYRQTMMQGLELLAYFRNRAPLDDSGMPKDRFSAEMPDATLATLKIQPSEPRDSAVYFCASGFGTSSNQETQYFGPGTRLLVL.

The gene calls are TRBV19 and TRBJ1-2; D possibly corresponds to TRBD1 (6 bases). Germline loops: CDR1 LNHDA, CDR2 SQIVND (reference sequence). This CDR3 is 14 amino acids long. The ends were cut back, 7 bases at V and 7 bases at J, with 19 bases in the middle. CDR3 loop: CASKDNSQGLGYTF. CDR3 nucleotide sequence: TGTGCCAGTAAAGATAATTCTCAGGGGCTTGGCTACACCTTC.

The chain joins TRBV7-2 to TRBJ2-1; TRBD2 is a possible D gene (6 bases). The V gene's germline CDR1 is SGHTA and CDR2 FQGNSA. The CDR3 is 13 amino acids. V was clipped by 0 bases and J by 7 bases, with 7 bases between them. The CDR3 nucleotides read TGTGCCAGCAGCTTAGCAGGACTAAATGAGCAGTTCTTC. Protein sequence: CASSLAGLNEQFF.

The rearrangement links TRBV5-1 to TRBJ2-5; perhaps TRBD1 as D (6 bases). The J call is doubtful: the DNA matches TRBJ2-7 better. The germline V gene encodes CDR1 SGHRS and CDR2 YFSETQ. CDR3 length: 15 residues. CDR3 sequence: CASSFRAGATYEQYF. The CDR3, as DNA: TGCGCCAGCAGCTTTAGGGCAGGGGCTACCTACGAGCAGTACTTC.

V gene TRBV4-1 combines with J gene TRBJ2-7; 7 bases align to TRBD1. Trimming removed 0 bases from V and 4 bases from J; junction bases left unmatched: 9. CDR1 and CDR2 from the germline V gene are MGHRA and YSYEKL. The CDR3 has 16 residues. The CDR3 sequence is CASSQDSQGLGYEQYF. CDR3 DNA sequence: TGCGCCAGCAGCCAAGATTCACAGGGGCTCGGGTACGAGCAGTACTTC.

As concerns this clone: As the CDR3 is not closed by the conserved phenylalanine or tryptophan, this likely results from a read error. No DNA is shown, since the ends of the CDR3 on it are uncertain; the CDR3 is the one TCRdb lists. The chain couples TRBV11-3 to TRBJ1-6. Inclusive of both ends, the CDR3 amounts to 10 amino acids. Germline CDR1 SGHNT, CDR2 YENEEA. The CDR3 reads CASSPGSRDG.

This clone was observed once. V usage is TRBV7-2 and J usage is TRBJ2-5; 11 bases fit TRBD2. This CDR3 region has 15 residues. Germline V CDR1 and CDR2: SGHTA, FQGNSA. V lost 5 bases to trimming and J lost 2 bases; unmatched junction nucleotides: 4. CDR3 bases: TGTGCCAGCAGCCAGACTAGCGGGGCTCAAGAGACCCAGTACTTC. The encoded protein is CASSQTSGAQETQYF.

This clone was recorded only once. Other DNA sequences in this sample translate to the same CDR3. V gene TRBV5-1 combines with J gene TRBJ2-5; no reliable D call. The germline V gene has CDR1 SGHRS and CDR2 YFSETQ. Deletions cut 3 bases from V and 5 bases from J, with 8 bases between. The CDR3 runs to 12 residues. CDR3 sequence: CASSSLGETQYF. DNA of the CDR3: TGCGCCAGCAGCTCCCTGGGGGAGACCCAGTACTTC.

The chain recombines TRBV7-9 with TRBJ2-2; the D gene could be TRBD1 or TRBD2 (5 bases each). CDR3 length: 15 residues. CDR1 and CDR2 (germline): SEHNR, FQNEAQ (reference sequence). Deletions cut 5 bases from V and 2 bases from J, with 12 bases between. The CDR3 loop is CASSRGAGNTGELFF. CDR3 nucleotides: TGTGCCAGCAGCCGAGGGGCAGGAAACACCGGGGAGCTGTTTTTT.

This sequence joins TRBV5-1 and TRBJ2-4; no definite D call. CDR3 length equals 15 residues. The germline V gene encodes CDR1 SGHRS and CDR2 YFSETQ. Between the trimmed V and J ends, which lost 0 bases and 1 base, there was a span of 8 bases. CDR3 DNA sequence: TGCGCCAGCAGCTTGGTTTCTGGGGCCAAAAACATTCAGTACTTC. Translated: CASSLVSGAKNIQYF.

The rearrangement links TRBV6-6 to TRBJ1-1; the match to TRBD1 covers 9 bases. The germline CDR1 and CDR2 sequences are MNHNY and SVGAGI (reference sequence). V was pared by 2 bases and J by 6 bases, with 10 bases of the junction left unmatched. This CDR3 comprises 16 residues. CDR3 bases: TGTGCCAGCAGTTACCGGAATCCGGGACAGGGCTCTGAAGCTTTCTTT. Encoded protein: CASSYRNPGQGSEAFF.

The V gene is TRBV6-1, the J gene TRBJ2-3; perhaps D is TRBD1 or TRBD2 (5 bases each). The CDR3 has 13 residues. Trimming removed 4 bases at V and 6 bases at J, with 11 bases between. Looked up from germline, CDR1 is MNHNS and CDR2 is SASEGT. The CDR3 nucleotides are TGTGCCAGCAGTGGGGACCCCCGGGATACGCAGTATTTT. As protein: CASSGDPRDTQYF.

This chain uses TRBV6-1 with TRBJ2-3; 9 bases line up with TRBD2. The length of the CDR3 is 15 residues. The J segment lost 1 base and the V segment lost 7 bases, leaving 6 bases of the junction unmatched. The germline V gene encodes CDR1 MNHNS and CDR2 SASEGT. This chain's CDR3 is CASNSGSAGTDTQYF. The CDR3 coding sequence is TGTGCCAGCAATAGCGGGAGCGCGGGCACAGATACGCAGTATTTT.

V and J are TRBV30 and TRBJ2-1, with D possibly matching TRBD1 (6 bases). This CDR3 is 13 amino acids long. Trimming stripped 4 bases from V and 4 bases from J, with 11 bases between. Germline V gives CDR1 GTSNPN, CDR2 SVGIG (reference sequence). This CDR3 reads CAWTGTNYNEQFF. The CDR3 coding sequence is TGTGCCTGGACCGGGACAAATTACAATGAGCAGTTCTTC.

The chain recombines TRBV2 with TRBJ2-7; D uncertain. Trimming left V 8 bases short and J 0 bases short, with 20 bases between. Germline V CDR1 and CDR2: SNHLY, FYNNEI. The CDR3 consists of 16 residues. Here the CDR3 DNA reads TGTGCCAGCGTTATGTTAGACTCATGGAGCTCCTACGAGCAGTACTTC. Translated, it gives CASVMLDSWSSYEQYF.

V usage is TRBV5-6 and J usage is TRBJ2-7; D unresolved. The germline V gene encodes CDR1 SGHDT and CDR2 YYEEEE. The CDR3 is 13 residues long. V lost 3 bases and J lost 3, with 10 bases in between. CDR3 DNA: TGTGCCAGCAGCTCCCTCAGTAGCTACGAGCAGTACTTC. Protein: CASSSLSSYEQYF. The full variable domain, in which reference TRBV5-6 and TRBJ2-7 provide the parts outside the CDR3, is DAGVTQSPTHLIKTRGQQVTLRCSPKSGHDTVSWYQQALGQGPQFIFQYYEEEERQRGNFPDRFSGHQFPNYSSELNVNALLLGDSALYLCASSSLSSYEQYFGPGTRLTVT.

The rearrangement uses TRBV4-3 and TRBJ2-3; a possible D gene is TRBD1 (7 bases). The germline V gene has CDR1 LGHNA and CDR2 YSLEER. Deletions cut 1 base from V and 6 bases from J, with 17 bases between. The CDR3 runs to 16 residues. The CDR3 bases are TGCGCCAGCAGCCAAGGTCCCCCAGGGGGGAGGGATACGCAGTATTTT. This encodes CASSQGPPGGRDTQYF.

For this clone: This sample includes further DNA sequences coding for the same CDR3. The chain has TRBV7-2 and TRBJ2-1; 10 bases are a match to TRBD2. V trimming: 1 base; J trimming: 3 bases; junction bases outside the gene matches: 6. The V gene's germline CDR1 is SGHTA and CDR2 FQGNSA. The CDR3 is 17 residues long. CDR3 coding DNA: TGTGCCAGCAGCTTAGTGGTAGCGGGGGGCCTCTACAATGAGCAGTTCTTC. It encodes CASSLVVAGGLYNEQFF.

The chain combines TRBV18 with TRBJ1-1; D unresolved. Trimming shortened V by 4 bases and J by 1 base, and 7 bases separated the two germline ends. The V gene's germline CDR1 is KGHSH and CDR2 LQKENI. The CDR3 loop spans 13 amino acids. The CDR3 reads CASSQRENTEAFF. In DNA, the CDR3 is TGTGCCAGCTCACAGAGAGAGAACACTGAAGCTTTCTTT.